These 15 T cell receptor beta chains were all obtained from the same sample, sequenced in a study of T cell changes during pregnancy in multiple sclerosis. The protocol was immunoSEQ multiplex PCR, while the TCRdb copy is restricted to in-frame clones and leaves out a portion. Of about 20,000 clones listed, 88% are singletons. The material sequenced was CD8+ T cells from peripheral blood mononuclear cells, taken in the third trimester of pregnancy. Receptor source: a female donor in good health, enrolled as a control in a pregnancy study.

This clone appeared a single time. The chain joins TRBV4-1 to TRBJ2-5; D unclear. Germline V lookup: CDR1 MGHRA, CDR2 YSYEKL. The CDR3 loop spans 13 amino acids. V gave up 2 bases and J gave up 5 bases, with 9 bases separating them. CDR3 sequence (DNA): TGCGCCAGCAGCCAATTTCATGCGGAGACCCAGTACTTC. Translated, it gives CASSQFHAETQYF.

The CDR3 nucleotides are TGTGCCAGCAGTGACACTAGCTCTGGGGCCAACGTCCTGACTTTC. Translating it yields CASSDTSSGANVLTF. The chain links TRBV6-4 to TRBJ2-6, with D possibly being TRBD2 (5 bases). The germline gives CDR1 MRHNA, CDR2 SNTAGT. Trimming pared 2 bases from V and 0 bases from J, leaving 5 bases between. CDR3 length equals 15 residues.

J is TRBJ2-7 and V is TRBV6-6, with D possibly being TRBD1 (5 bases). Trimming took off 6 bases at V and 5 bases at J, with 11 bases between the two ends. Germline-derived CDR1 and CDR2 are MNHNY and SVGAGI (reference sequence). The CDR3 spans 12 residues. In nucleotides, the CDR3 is TGTGCCAGCAGCCCTGGACACGACGAGCAGTACTTC. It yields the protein CASSPGHDEQYF.

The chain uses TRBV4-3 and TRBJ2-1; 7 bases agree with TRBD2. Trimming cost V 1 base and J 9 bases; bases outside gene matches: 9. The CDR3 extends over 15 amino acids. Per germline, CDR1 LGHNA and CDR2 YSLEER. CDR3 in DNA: TGCGCCAGCAGCCAAGGGGAGGGAGCCCCTAGTGAGCAGTTCTTC. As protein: CASSQGEGAPSEQFF.

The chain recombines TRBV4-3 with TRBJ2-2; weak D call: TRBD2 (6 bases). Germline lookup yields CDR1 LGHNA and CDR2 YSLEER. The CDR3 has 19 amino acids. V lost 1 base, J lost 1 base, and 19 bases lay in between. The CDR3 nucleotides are TGCGCCAGCAGCCAAGCGGGGGTATCCTACCTTCTGAACACCGGGGAGCTGTTTTTT. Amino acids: CASSQAGVSYLLNTGELFF.

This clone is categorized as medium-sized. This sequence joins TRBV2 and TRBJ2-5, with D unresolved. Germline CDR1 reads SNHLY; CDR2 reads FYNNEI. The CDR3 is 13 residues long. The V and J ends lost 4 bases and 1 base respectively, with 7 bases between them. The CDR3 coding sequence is TGTGCCAGCAGTGTCCGGGTCCAAGAGACCCAGTACTTC. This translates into CASSVRVQETQYF.

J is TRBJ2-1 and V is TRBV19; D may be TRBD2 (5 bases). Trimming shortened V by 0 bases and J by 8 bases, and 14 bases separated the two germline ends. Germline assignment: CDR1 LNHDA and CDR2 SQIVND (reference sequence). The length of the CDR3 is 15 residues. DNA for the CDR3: TGTGCCAGTAGTATAGAGGCTAGCTTTAGTGATGAGCAGTTCTTC. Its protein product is CASSIEASFSDEQFF.

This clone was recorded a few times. This CDR3 reads CASSFINEKLFF. The CDR3 DNA reads as TGTGCCAGCAGTTTTATCAATGAAAAACTGTTTTTT. This chain connects TRBV6-6 to TRBJ1-4; D not resolved. Deletions cut 4 bases from V and 5 bases from J, with 5 bases between. The germline gives CDR1 MNHNY, CDR2 SVGAGI (reference sequence). The CDR3 extends over 12 amino acids.

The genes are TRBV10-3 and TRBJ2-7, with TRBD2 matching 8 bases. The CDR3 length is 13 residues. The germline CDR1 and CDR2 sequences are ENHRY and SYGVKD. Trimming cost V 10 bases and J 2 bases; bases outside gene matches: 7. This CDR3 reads CASTSGDTYEQYF. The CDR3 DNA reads TGTGCCAGTACTAGCGGTGATACCTACGAGCAGTACTTC.

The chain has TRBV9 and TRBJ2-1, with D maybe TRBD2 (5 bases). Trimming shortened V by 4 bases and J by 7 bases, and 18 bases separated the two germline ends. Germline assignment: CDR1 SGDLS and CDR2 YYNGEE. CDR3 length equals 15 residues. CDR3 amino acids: CASSPSREGPNEQFF. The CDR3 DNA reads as TGTGCCAGCAGCCCATCCCGCGAGGGCCCAAATGAGCAGTTCTTC.

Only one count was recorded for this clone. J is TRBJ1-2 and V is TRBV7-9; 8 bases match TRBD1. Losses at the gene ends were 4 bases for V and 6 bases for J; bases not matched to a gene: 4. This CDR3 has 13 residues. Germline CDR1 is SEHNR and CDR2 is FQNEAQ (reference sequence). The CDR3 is CASSSSGQDGYTF. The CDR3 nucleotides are TGTGCCAGCAGCTCTTCGGGACAGGATGGCTACACCTTC.

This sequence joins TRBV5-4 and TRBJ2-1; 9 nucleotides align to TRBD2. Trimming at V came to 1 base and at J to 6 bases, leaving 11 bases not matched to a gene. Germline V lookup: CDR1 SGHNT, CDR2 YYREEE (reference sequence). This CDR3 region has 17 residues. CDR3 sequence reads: CASSLHGLALIGNEQFF. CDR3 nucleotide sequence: TGTGCCAGCAGCTTGCACGGACTAGCGCTAATCGGCAATGAGCAGTTCTTC.

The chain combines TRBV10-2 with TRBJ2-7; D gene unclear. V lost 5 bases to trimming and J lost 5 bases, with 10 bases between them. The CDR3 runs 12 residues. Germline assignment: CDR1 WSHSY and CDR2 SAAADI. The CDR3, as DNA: TGCGCCAGCAGTCGGTACGTGGACGAGCAGTACTTC. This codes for CASSRYVDEQYF.

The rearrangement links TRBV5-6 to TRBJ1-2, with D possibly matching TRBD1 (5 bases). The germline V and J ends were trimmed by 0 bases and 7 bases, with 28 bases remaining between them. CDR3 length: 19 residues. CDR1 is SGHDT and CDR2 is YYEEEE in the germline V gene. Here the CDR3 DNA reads TGTGCCAGCAGCTTGGAGGCTGGCATCGTTTTGGGGCTGACGGGTGGCTACACCTTC. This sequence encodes CASSLEAGIVLGLTGGYTF. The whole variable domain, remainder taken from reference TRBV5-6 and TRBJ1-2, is DAGVTQSPTHLIKTRGQQVTLRCSPKSGHDTVSWYQQALGQGPQFIFQYYEEEERQRGNFPDRFSGHQFPNYSSELNVNALLLGDSALYLCASSLEAGIVLGLTGGYTFGSGTRLTVV.

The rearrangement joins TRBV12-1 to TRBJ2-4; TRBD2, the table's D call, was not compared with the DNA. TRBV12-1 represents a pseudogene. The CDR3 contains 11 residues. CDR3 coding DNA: TGTGCCAGCAGCGCCCTACGTAACCATTACTTC. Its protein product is CASSALRNHYF.